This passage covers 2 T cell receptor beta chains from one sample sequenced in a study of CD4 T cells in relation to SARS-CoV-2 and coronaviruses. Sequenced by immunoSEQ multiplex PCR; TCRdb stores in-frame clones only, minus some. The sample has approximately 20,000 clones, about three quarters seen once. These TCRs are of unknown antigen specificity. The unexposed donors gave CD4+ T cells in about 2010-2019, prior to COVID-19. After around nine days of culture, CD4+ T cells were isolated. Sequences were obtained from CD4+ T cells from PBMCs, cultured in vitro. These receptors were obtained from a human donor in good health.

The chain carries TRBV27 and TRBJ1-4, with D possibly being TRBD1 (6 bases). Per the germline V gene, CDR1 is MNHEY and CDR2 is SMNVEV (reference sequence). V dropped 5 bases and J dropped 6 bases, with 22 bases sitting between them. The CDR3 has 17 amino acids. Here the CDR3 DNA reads TGTGCCAGCAGTCCGAGACAGGTGGCCCTCCCCGATGAAAAACTGTTTTTT. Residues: CASSPRQVALPDEKLFF.

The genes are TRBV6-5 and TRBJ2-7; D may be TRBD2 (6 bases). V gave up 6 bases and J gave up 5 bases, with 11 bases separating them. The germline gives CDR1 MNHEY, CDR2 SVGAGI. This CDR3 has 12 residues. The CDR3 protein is CASSPGGNEQYF. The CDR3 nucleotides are TGTGCCAGCAGCCCAGGCGGGAACGAGCAGTACTTC.